This TCR beta chain is from a study of CD8 T cells in ankylosing spondylitis. Whole-study results and caveats: There were earlier reports of some motif variants in reactive arthritis synovial fluid and blood. Roughly eight highly homologous variants formed a TCR beta motif that appeared characteristic of ankylosing spondylitis blood.

MiXCR, run by TCRdb on the 5' RACE reads, gives a single entry per CDR3 protein. This sample has fewer than 550,000 distinct CDR3 sequences; over 4% occur once, and the top ten carry roughly 3.2%. This CDR3 has 14 residues. With V trimmed by 5 bases and J by 4 bases, 5 bases remained unmatched. From germline, CDR1 is SEHNR and CDR2 FQNEAQ (reference sequence). This clonotype was counted many times. Its specificity is unknown. This TCR came from a male donor with ankylosing spondylitis. The sample was blood, either unsorted or a sorted T cell fraction (not recorded which). This chain connects TRBV7-9 to TRBJ1-5, with 7 nucleotides matching TRBD1. The CDR3 here is CASSQGQLNQPQHF. CDR3 DNA sequence: TGTGCCAGCAGCCAGGGACAGTTGAATCAGCCCCAGCATTTT.